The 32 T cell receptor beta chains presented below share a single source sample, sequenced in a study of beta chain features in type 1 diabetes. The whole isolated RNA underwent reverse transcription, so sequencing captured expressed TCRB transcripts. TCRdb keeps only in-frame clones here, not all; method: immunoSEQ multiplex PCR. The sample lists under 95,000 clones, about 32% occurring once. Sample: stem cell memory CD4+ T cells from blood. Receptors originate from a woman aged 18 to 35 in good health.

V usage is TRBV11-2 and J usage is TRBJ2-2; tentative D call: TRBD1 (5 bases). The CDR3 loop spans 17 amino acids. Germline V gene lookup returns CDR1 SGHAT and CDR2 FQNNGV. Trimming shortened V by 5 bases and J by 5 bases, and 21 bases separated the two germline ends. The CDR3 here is CASSPLIRQYFTGELFF. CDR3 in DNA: TGTGCCAGCAGCCCTCTTATACGACAGTACTTTACCGGGGAGCTGTTTTTT.

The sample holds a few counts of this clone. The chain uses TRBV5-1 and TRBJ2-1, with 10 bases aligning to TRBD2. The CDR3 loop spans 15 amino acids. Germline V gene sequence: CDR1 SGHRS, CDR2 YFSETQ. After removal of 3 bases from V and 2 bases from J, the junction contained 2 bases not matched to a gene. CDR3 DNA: TGCGCCAGCAGCTCCACTAGCGGGGCCTACAATGAGCAGTTCTTC. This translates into CASSSTSGAYNEQFF.

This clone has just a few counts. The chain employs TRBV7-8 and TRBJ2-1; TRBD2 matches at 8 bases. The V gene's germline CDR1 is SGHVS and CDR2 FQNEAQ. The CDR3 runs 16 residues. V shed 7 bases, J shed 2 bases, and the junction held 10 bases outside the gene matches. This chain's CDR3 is CASIDPLAGAYNEQFF. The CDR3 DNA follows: TGTGCCAGCATCGATCCCCTAGCGGGCGCCTACAATGAGCAGTTCTTC.

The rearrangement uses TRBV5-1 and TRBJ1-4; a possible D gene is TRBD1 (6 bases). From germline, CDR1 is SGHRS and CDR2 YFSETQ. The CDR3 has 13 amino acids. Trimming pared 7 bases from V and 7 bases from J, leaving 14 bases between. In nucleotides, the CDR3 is TGCGCCAGCTCGGTAGGGACAACTGAAAAACTGTTTTTT. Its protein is CASSVGTTEKLFF. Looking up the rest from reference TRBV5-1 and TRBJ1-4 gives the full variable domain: KAGVTQTPRYLIKTRGQQVTLSCSPISGHRSVSWYQQTPGQGLQFLFEYFSETQRNKGNFPGRFSGRQFSNSRSEMNVSTLELGDSALYLCASSVGTTEKLFFGSGTQLSVL.

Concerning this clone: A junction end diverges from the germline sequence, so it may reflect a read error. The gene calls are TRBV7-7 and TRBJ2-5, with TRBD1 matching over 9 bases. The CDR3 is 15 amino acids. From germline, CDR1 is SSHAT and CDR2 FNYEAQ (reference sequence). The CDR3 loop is CASSAGTGREETQYF. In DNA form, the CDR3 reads TGTGCTAGCAGCGCCGGGACAGGGAGGGAAGAGACCCAGTACTTC.

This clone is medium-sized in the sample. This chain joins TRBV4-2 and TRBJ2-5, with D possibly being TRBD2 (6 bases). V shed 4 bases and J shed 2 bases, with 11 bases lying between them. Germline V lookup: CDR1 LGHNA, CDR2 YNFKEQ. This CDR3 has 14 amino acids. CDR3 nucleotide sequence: TGTGCCAGCAGCCCGGGACTTACACAAGAGACCCAGTACTTC. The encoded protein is CASSPGLTQETQYF.

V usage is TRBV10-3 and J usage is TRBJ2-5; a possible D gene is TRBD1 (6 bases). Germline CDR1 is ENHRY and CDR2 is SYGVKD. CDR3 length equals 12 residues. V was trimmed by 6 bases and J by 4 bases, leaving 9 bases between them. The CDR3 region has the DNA TGTGCCATCAGCGACAGGTCAGAGACCCAGTACTTC. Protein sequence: CAISDRSETQYF.

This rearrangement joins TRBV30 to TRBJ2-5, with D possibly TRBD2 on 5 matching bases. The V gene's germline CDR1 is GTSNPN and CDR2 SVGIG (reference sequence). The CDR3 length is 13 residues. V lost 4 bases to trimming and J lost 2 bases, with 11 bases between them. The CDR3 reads CAWMGRLQETQYF. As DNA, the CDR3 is TGTGCCTGGATGGGTAGACTACAAGAGACCCAGTACTTC.

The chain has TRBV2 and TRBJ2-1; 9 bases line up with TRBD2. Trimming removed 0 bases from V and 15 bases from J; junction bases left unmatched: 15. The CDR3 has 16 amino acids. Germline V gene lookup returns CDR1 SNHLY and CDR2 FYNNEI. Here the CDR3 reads CASSEALMASGAAGFF. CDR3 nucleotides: TGTGCCAGCAGTGAAGCGCTTATGGCTAGCGGGGCTGCTGGGTTCTTC.

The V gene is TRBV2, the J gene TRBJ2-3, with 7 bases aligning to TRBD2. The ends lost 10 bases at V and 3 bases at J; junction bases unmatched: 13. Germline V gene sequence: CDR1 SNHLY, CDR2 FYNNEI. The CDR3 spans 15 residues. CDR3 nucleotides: TGTGCCATCCCCGAGGGGCTAGCGGAAACAGATACGCAGTATTTT. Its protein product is CAIPEGLAETDTQYF.

CDR3 residues: CASSLTSVGELFF. For the CDR3, the DNA is TGTGCCAGCAGCTTAACTAGTGTCGGGGAGCTGTTTTTT. This rearrangement joins TRBV7-9 to TRBJ2-2; possible D gene TRBD2, 5 bases. Per the germline V gene, CDR1 is SEHNR and CDR2 is FQNEAQ (reference sequence). This CDR3 is built from 13 residues. V lost 2 bases to trimming and J lost 7 bases, with 8 bases between them.

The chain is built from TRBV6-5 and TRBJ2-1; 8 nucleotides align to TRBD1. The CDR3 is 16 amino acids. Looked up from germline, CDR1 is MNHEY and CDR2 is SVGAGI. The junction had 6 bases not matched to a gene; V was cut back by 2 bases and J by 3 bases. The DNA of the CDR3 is TGTGCCAGCAGTTACGGGGGGACAGGAGACTACAATGAGCAGTTCTTC. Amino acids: CASSYGGTGDYNEQFF.

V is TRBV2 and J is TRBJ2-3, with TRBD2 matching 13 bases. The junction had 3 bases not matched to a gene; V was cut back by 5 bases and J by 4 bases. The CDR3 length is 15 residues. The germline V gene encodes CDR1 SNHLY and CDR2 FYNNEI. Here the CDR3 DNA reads TGTGCCAGCAGTCCCGGACTAGCGGGAGCAGATACGCAGTATTTT. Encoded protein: CASSPGLAGADTQYF.

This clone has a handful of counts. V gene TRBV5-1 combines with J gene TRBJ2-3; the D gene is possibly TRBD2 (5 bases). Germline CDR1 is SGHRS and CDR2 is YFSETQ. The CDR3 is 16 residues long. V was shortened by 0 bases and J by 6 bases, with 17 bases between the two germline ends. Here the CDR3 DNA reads TGCGCCAGCAGCTTGGCCGGCAAGACGGGGATGGATACGCAGTATTTT. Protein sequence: CASSLAGKTGMDTQYF.

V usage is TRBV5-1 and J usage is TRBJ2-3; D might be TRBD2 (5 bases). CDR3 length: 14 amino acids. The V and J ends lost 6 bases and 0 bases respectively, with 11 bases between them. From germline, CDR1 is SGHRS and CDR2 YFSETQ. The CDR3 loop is CASKSGTSTDTQYF. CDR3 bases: TGCGCCAGCAAGAGCGGCACTAGCACAGATACGCAGTATTTT.

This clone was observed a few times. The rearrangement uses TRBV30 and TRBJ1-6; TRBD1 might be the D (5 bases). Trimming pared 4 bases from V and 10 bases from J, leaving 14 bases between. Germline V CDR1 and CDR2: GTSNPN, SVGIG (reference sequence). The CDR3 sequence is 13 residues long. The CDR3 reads CAWIVDPGSPLHF. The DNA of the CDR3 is TGTGCCTGGATCGTCGACCCAGGGTCACCCCTCCACTTT.

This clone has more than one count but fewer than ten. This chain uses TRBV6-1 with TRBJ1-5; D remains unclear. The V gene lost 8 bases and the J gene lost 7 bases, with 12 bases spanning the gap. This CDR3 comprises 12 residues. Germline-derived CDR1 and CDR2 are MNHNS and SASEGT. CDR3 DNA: TGTGCCAGCGGGCCAGGAGGGCAGCCCCAGCATTTT. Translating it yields CASGPGGQPQHF.

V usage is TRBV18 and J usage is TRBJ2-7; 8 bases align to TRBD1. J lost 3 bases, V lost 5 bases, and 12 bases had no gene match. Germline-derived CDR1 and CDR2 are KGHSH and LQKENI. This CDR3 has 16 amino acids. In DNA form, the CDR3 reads TGTGCCAGCTCAGGGTCCGTGGCAGGGGGCCGCTACGAGCAGTACTTC. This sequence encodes CASSGSVAGGRYEQYF. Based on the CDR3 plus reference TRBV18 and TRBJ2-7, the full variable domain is NAGVMQNPRHLVRRRGQEARLRCSPMKGHSHVYWYRQLPEEGLKFMVYLQKENIIDESGMPKERFSAEFPKEGPSILRIQQVVRGDSAAYFCASSGSVAGGRYEQYFGPGTRLTVT.

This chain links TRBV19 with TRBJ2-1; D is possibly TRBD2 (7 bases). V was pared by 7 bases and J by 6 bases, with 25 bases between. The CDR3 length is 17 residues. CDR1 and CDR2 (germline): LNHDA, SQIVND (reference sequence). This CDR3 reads CASTNPQGRELGNEQFF. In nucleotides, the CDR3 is TGTGCCAGTACCAACCCCCAGGGGCGGGAGTTAGGCAATGAGCAGTTCTTC.

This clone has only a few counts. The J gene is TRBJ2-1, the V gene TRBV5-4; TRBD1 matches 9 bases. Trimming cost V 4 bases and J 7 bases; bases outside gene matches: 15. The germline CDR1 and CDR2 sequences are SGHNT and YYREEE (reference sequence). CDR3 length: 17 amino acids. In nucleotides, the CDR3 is TGTGCCAGCAGCCGGGCAGGGGGACAGGGAACGAAGAATGAGCAGTTCTTC. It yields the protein CASSRAGGQGTKNEQFF. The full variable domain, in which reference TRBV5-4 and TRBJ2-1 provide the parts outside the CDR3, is ETGVTQSPTHLIKTRGQQVTLRCSSQSGHNTVSWYQQALGQGPQFIFQYYREEENGRGNFPPRFSGLQFPNYSSELNVNALELDDSALYLCASSRAGGQGTKNEQFFGPGTRLTVL.

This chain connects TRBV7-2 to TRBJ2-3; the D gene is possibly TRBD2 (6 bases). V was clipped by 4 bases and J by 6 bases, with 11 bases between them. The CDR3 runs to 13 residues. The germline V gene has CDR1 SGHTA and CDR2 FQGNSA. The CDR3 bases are TGTGCCAGCAGCTGGGGACTCTCCGATACGCAGTATTTT. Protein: CASSWGLSDTQYF. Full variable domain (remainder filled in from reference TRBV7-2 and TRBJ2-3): GAGVSQSPSNKVTEKGKDVELRCDPISGHTALYWYRQSLGQGLEFLIYFQGNSAPDKSGLPSDRFSAERTGGSVSTLTIQRTQQEDSAVYLCASSWGLSDTQYFGPGTRLTVL.

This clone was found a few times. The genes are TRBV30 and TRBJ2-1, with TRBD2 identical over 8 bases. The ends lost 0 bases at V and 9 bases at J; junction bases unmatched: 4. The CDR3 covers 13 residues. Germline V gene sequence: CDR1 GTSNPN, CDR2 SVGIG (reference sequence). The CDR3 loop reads CAWSVRGGSEQFF. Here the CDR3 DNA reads TGTGCCTGGAGTGTACGGGGGGGGAGTGAGCAGTTCTTC. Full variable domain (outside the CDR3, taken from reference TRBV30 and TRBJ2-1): SQTIHQWPATLVQPVGSPLSLECTVEGTSNPNLYWYRQAAGRGLQLLFYSVGIGQISSEVPQNLSASRPQDRQFILSSKKLLLSDSGFYLCAWSVRGGSEQFFGPGTRLTVL.

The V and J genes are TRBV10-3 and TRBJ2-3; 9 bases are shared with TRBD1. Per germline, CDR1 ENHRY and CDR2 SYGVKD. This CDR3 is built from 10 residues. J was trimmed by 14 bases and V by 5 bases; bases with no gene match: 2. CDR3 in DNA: TGTGCCATCAGTTCGGACAGGGGGTATTTT. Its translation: CAISSDRGYF.

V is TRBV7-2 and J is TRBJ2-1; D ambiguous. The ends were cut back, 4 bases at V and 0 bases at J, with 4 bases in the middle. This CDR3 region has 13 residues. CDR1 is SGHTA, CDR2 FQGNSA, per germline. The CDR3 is CASSSSSYNEQFF. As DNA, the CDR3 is TGTGCCAGCAGCTCTAGCTCCTACAATGAGCAGTTCTTC.

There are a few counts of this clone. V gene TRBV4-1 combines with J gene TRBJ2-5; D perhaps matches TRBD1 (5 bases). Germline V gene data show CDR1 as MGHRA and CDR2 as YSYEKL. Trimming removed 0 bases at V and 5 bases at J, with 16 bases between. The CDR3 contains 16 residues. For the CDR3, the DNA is TGCGCCAGCAGCCAAGAACTCAAGAGGCAGGGCGAGACCCAGTACTTC. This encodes CASSQELKRQGETQYF.

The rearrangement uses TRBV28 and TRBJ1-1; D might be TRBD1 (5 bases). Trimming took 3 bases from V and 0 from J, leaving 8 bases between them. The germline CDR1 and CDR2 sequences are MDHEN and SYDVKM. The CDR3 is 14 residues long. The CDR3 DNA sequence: TGTGCCAGCAGTTTGCCGGACATGAACACTGAAGCTTTCTTT. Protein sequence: CASSLPDMNTEAFF.

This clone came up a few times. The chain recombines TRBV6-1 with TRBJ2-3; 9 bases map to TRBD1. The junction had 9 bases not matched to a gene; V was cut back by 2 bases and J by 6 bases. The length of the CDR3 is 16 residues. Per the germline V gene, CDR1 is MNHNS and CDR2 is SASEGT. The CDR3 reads CASSETGQGLVDTQYF. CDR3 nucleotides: TGTGCCAGCAGTGAAACAGGACAGGGGCTCGTCGATACGCAGTATTTT.

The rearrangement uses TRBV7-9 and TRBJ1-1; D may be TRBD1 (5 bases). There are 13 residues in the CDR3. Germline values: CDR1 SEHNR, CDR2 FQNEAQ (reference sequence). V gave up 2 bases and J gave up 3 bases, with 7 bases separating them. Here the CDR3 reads CASSLRGDTEAFF. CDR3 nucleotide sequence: TGTGCCAGCAGCTTAAGGGGCGACACTGAAGCTTTCTTT.

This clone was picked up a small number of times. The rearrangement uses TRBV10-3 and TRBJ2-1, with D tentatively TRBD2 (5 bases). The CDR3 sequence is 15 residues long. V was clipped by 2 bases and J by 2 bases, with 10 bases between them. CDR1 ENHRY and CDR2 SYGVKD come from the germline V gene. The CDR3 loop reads CAISEGETAYNEQFF. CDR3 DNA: TGTGCCATCAGTGAGGGGGAGACCGCCTACAATGAGCAGTTCTTC.

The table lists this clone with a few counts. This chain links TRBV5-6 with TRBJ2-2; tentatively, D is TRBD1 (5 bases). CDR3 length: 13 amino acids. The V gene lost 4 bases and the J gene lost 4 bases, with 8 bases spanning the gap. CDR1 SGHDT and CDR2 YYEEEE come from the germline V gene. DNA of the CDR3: TGTGCCAGCAGCAGGGGCGGCACCGGGGAGCTGTTTTTT. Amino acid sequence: CASSRGGTGELFF.

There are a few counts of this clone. The CDR3 nucleotides are TGTGCCAGCTCACAAGGACAGGGGGCGGCTGAAGCTTTCTTT. This gives the protein CASSQGQGAAEAFF. The chain joins TRBV18 to TRBJ1-1, with 11 bases lining up with TRBD1. V gave up 4 bases and J gave up 6 bases; unmatched junction bases: 4. This CDR3 has 14 amino acids. Germline values: CDR1 KGHSH, CDR2 LQKENI.

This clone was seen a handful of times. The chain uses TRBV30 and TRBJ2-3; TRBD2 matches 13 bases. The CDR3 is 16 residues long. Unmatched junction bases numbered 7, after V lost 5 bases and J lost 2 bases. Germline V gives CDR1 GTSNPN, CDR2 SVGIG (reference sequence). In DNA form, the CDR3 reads TGTGCCTGGGGCCCCGGGACTAGCGGGGACACAGATACGCAGTATTTT. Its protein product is CAWGPGTSGDTDTQYF.